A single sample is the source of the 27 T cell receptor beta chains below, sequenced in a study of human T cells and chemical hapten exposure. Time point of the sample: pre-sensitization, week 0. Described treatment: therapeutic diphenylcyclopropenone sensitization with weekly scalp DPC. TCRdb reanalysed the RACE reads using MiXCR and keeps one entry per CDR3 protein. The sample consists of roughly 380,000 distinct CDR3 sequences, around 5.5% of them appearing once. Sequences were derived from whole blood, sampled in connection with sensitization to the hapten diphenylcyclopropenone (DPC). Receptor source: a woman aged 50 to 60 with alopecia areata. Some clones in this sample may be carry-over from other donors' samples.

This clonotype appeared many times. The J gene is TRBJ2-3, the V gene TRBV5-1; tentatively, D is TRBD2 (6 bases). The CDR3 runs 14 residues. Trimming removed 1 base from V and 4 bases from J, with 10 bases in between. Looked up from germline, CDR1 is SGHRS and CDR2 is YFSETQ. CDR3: CASSLTGAPDTQYF. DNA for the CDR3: TGCGCCAGCAGCTTGACGGGAGCCCCAGATACGCAGTATTTT.

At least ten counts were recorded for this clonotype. The CDR3 is CASSAAGGLAKNIQYF. Written as DNA, the CDR3 is TGTGCCAGCAGCGCAGCGGGGGGACTAGCCAAAAACATTCAGTACTTC. J is TRBJ2-4 and V is TRBV9; 9 bases line up with TRBD2. CDR1 and CDR2 from the germline V gene are SGDLS and YYNGEE. The V gene end was trimmed by 3 bases and the J gene end by 0 bases; junction bases not matched to a gene: 4. This CDR3 comprises 16 residues.

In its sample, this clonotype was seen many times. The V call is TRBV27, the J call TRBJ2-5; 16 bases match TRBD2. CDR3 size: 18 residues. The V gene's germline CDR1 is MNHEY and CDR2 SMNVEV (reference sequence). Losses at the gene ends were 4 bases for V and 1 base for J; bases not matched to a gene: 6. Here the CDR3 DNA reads TGTGCCAGCAGTTCCACGGGACTAGCGGGAGGGTTCCAAGAGACCCAGTACTTC. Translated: CASSSTGLAGGFQETQYF.

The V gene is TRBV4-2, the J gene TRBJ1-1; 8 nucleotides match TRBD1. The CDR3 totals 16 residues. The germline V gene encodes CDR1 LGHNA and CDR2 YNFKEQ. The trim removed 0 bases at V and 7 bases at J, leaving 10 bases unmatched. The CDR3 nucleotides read TGTGCCAGCAGCCAAGAACTAAGGACAGGGTTCAGTGAAGCTTTCTTT. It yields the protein CASSQELRTGFSEAFF.

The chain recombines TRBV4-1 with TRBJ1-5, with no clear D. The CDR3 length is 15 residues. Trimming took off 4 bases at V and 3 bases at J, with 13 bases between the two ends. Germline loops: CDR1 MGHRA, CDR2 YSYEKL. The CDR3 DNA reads TGCGCCAGCAGCCTAGTGCAGGAGATCAATCAGCCCCAGCATTTT. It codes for CASSLVQEINQPQHF.

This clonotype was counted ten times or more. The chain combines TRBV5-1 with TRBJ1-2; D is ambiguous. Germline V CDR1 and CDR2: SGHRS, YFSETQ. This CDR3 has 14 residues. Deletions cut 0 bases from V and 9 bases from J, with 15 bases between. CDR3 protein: CASSLVEAGDSYTF. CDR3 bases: TGCGCCAGCAGCTTGGTGGAAGCCGGGGATAGCTACACCTTC.

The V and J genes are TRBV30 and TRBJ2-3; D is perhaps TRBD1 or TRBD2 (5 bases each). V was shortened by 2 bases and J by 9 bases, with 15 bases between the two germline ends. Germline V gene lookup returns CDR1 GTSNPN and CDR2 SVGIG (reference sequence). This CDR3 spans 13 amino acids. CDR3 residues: CAWSLGVFETQYF. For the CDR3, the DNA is TGTGCCTGGAGTCTGGGGGTCTTTGAAACGCAGTATTTT. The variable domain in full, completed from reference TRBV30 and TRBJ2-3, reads SQTIHQWPATLVQPVGSPLSLECTVEGTSNPNLYWYRQAAGRGLQLLFYSVGIGQISSEVPQNLSASRPQDRQFILSSKKLLLSDSGFYLCAWSLGVFETQYFGPGTRLTVL.

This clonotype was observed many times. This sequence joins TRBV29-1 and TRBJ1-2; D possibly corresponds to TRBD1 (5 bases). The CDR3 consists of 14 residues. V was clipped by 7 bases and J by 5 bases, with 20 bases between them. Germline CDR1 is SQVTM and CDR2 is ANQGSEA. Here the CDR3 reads CSAGPGGGDYGYTF. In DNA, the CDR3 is TGCAGCGCGGGTCCGGGTGGAGGGGATTATGGCTACACCTTC.

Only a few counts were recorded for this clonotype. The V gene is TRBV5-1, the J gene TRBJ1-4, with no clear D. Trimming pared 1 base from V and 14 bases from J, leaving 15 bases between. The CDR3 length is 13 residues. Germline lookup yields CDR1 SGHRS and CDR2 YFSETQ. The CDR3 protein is CASSLNGVDRLFF. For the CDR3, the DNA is TGCGCCAGCAGCTTGAACGGGGTCGACCGGCTGTTTTTT.

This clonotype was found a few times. In DNA form, the CDR3 reads TGCGCCAGCAGCCAAGATTGGAGAGGGGTCTCCTACGAGCAGTACTTC. Translating it yields CASSQDWRGVSYEQYF. The rearrangement uses TRBV4-1 and TRBJ2-7; the D call may be TRBD1 or TRBD2 (5 bases each). CDR1 and CDR2 from the germline V gene are MGHRA and YSYEKL. The CDR3 consists of 16 residues. V lost 0 bases and J 0 bases, leaving 12 bases between the germline ends.

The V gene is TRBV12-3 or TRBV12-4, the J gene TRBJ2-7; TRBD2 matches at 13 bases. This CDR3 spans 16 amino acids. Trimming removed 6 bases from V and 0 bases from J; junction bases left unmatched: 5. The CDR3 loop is CASSLLAGGPSYEQYF. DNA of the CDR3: TGTGCCAGCAGCCTACTAGCGGGAGGGCCCTCCTACGAGCAGTACTTC.

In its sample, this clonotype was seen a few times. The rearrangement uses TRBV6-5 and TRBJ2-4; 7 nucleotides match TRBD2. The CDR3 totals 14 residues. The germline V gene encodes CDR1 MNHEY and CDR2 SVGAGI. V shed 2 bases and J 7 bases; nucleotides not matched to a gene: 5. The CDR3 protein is CASSYAGEVNIQYF. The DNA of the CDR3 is TGTGCCAGCAGTTACGCGGGAGAGGTTAACATTCAGTACTTC.

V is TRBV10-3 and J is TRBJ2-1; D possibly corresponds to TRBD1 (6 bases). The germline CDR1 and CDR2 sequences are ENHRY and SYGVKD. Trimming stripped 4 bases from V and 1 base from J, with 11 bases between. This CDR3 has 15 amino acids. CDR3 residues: CAISVTGTSYNEQFF. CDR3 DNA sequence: TGTGCCATCAGTGTAACAGGGACATCCTACAATGAGCAGTTCTTC.

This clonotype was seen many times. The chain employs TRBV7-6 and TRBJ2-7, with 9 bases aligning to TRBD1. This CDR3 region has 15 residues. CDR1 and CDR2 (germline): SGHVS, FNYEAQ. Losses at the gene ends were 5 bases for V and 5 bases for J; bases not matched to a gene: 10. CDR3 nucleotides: TGTGCCAGCAGCAACTTCCGGGACAGGGACGACGAGCAGTACTTC. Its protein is CASSNFRDRDDEQYF.

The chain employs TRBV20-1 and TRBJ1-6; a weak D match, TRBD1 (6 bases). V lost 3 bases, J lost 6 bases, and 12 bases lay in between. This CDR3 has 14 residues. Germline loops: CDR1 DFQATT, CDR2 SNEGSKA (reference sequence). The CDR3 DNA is TGCAGTGCTAGCCCGGGGGCAAGTAATTCACCCCTCCACTTT. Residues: CSASPGASNSPLHF.

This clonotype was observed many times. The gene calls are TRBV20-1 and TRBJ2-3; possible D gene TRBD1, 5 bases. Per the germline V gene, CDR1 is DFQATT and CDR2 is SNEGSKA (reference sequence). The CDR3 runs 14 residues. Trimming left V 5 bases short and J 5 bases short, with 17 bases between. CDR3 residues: CSALRGQLKDTQYF. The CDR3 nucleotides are TGCAGTGCTTTAAGGGGCCAGCTTAAAGATACGCAGTATTTT.

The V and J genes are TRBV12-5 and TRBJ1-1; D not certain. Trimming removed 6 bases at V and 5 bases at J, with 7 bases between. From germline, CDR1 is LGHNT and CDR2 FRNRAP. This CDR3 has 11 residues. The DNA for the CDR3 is TGTGCTAGTGGGTCGGGGACTGAAGCTTTCTTT. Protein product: CASGSGTEAFF.

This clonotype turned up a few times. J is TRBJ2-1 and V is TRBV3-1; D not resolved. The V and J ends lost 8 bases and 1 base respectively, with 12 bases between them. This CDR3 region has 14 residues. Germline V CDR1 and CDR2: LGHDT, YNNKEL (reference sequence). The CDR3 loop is CASSPRKSYNEQFF. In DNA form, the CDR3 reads TGTGCCAGCTCCCCCCGAAAGTCCTACAATGAGCAGTTCTTC.

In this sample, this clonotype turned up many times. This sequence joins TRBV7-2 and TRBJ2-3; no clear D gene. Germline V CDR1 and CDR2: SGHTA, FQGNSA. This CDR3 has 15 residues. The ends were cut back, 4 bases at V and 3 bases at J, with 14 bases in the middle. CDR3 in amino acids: CASSYMGSSTDTQYF. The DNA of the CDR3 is TGTGCCAGCAGCTATATGGGTAGCTCGACAGATACGCAGTATTTT.

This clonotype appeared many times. The CDR3 coding sequence is TGTGCCACCAGCAAAAGACAGGGCGAAGGCTACACCTTC. Protein product: CATSKRQGEGYTF. This chain links TRBV15 with TRBJ1-2; 7 nucleotides match TRBD1. Germline CDR1 LNHNV, CDR2 YYDKDF (reference sequence). J was trimmed by 8 bases and V by 4 bases; bases with no gene match: 7. This CDR3 has 13 amino acids.

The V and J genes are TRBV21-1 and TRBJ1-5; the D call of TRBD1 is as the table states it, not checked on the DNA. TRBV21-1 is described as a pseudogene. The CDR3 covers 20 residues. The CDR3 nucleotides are TGTGCCAGCAGCCTTACCCCCAGAAACCTCTTCCACTATAGCAATCAGCCCCAGCATTTT. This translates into CASSLTPRNLFHYSNQPQHF.

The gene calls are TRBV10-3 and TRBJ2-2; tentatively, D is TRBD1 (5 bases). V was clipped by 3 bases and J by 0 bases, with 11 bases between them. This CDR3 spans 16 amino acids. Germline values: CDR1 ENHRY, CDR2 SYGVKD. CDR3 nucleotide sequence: TGTGCCATCAGTGACGCCGAAGGGGCGAACACCGGGGAGCTGTTTTTT. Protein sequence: CAISDAEGANTGELFF.

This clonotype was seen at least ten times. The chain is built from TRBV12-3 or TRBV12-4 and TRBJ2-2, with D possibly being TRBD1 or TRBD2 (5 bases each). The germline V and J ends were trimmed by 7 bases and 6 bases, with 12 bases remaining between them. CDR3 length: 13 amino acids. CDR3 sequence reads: CASTLRGPGELFF. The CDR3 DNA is TGTGCCAGCACCCTTAGGGGACCCGGGGAGCTGTTTTTT.

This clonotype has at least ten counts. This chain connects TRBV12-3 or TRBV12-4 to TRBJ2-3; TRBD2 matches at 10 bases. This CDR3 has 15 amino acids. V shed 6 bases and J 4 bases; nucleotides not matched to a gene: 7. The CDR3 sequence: CASSPSGRAADTQYF. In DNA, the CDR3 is TGTGCCAGCAGCCCCAGCGGGAGGGCCGCAGATACGCAGTATTTT.

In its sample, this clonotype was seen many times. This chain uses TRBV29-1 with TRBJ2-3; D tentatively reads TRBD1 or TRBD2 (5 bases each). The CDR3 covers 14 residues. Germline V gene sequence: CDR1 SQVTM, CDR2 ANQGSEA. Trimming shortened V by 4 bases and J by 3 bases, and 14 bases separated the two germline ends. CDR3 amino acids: CSVVLPGRTDTQYF. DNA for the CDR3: TGCAGCGTTGTTCTCCCGGGGCGTACAGATACGCAGTATTTT.

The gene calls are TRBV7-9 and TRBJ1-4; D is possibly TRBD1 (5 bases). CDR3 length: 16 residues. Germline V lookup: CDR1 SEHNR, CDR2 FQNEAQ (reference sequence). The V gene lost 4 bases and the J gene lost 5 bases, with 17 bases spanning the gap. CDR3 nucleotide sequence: TGTGCCAGCAGCTCCGAGTTGGGGGGACTAAATGAAAAACTGTTTTTT. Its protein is CASSSELGGLNEKLFF.

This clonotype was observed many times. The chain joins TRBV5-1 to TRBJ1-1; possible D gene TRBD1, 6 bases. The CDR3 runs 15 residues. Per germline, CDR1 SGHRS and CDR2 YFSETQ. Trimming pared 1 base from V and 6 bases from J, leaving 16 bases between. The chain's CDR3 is CASSLSPGRGPEAFF. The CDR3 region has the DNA TGCGCCAGCAGCTTGAGCCCCGGCAGGGGCCCTGAAGCTTTCTTT.